This TCR beta chain was documented in a study of shared clonotypes between healthy human individuals. Whole-study results and caveats: Clonotypes which were not shared had lower generation probabilities than clonotypes that all four donors shared.

Details on this clone: Antigen specificity is unknown. Other DNA sequences of this sample code for an identical CDR3.

This CDR3 region has 14 residues. Germline V lookup: CDR1 KGHSH, CDR2 LQKENI. The V gene end was trimmed by 5 bases and the J gene end by 2 bases; junction bases not matched to a gene: 6. CD4+ cells were split into CD45RA+ naive and CD45RA-negative memory subsets. The assay was immunoSEQ multiplex PCR, and TCRdb's table has in-frame clones only and misses some. The sample has about 2.4 million clones, roughly 93% seen once; the top ten hold about 0.39%. Specimen: naive CD4+ T cells from PBMCs. The subset was: CD45RA+ positively selected. This TCR came from a man between 18 and 35 years old in good health. Some clones in this sample may be carry-over from other donors' samples. The V call is TRBV18, the J call TRBJ2-7; 7 nucleotides line up with TRBD1. The CDR3 DNA follows: TGTGCCAGCTCAACCGGGACAGTGACCTACGAGCAGTACTTC. Its protein is CASSTGTVTYEQYF. The whole variable domain, filled in from reference TRBV18 and TRBJ2-7, reads NAGVMQNPRHLVRRRGQEARLRCSPMKGHSHVYWYRQLPEEGLKFMVYLQKENIIDESGMPKERFSAEFPKEGPSILRIQQVVRGDSAAYFCASSTGTVTYEQYFGPGTRLTVT.